This T cell receptor (beta chain) originates from a study of cytomegalovirus exposure and HLA in healthy donors. About the research overall: Caucasian-associated ancestry cluster membership applied to just over 80% of approximately 400 genotyped donors.

The CDR3 has 15 amino acids. Germline V CDR1 and CDR2: GTSNPN, SVGIG (reference sequence). Losses at the gene ends were 1 base for V and 2 bases for J; bases not matched to a gene: 4. Study-level points and caveats: Several of the most significant clusters were apparently associated with common viral pathogens in a later analysis. Available immune exposure information was restricted to CMV serostatus only. Compared with the approximately 680-donor mean, an Asian-associated ancestry cluster reportedly had fewer N-insertions, according to a later analysis.

Comment on this clone: Antigen: not known.

This PCR relied on a set of 60 Vbeta primers and 13 Jbeta primers. Clones were read by immunoSEQ multiplex PCR, and TCRdb kept only the in-frame ones, dropping some. The sample includes around 150,000 clones, 75% to 80% of them seen just once. This chain links TRBV30 with TRBJ1-5; 8 bases are a match to TRBD1. What was sequenced was PBMCs. The source is a young man in good health and CMV-seronegative. DNA of the CDR3: TGTGCCTGGAGTGAGGACAGGGTCGGCAATCAGCCCCAGCATTTT. Its translation is CAWSEDRVGNQPQHF.